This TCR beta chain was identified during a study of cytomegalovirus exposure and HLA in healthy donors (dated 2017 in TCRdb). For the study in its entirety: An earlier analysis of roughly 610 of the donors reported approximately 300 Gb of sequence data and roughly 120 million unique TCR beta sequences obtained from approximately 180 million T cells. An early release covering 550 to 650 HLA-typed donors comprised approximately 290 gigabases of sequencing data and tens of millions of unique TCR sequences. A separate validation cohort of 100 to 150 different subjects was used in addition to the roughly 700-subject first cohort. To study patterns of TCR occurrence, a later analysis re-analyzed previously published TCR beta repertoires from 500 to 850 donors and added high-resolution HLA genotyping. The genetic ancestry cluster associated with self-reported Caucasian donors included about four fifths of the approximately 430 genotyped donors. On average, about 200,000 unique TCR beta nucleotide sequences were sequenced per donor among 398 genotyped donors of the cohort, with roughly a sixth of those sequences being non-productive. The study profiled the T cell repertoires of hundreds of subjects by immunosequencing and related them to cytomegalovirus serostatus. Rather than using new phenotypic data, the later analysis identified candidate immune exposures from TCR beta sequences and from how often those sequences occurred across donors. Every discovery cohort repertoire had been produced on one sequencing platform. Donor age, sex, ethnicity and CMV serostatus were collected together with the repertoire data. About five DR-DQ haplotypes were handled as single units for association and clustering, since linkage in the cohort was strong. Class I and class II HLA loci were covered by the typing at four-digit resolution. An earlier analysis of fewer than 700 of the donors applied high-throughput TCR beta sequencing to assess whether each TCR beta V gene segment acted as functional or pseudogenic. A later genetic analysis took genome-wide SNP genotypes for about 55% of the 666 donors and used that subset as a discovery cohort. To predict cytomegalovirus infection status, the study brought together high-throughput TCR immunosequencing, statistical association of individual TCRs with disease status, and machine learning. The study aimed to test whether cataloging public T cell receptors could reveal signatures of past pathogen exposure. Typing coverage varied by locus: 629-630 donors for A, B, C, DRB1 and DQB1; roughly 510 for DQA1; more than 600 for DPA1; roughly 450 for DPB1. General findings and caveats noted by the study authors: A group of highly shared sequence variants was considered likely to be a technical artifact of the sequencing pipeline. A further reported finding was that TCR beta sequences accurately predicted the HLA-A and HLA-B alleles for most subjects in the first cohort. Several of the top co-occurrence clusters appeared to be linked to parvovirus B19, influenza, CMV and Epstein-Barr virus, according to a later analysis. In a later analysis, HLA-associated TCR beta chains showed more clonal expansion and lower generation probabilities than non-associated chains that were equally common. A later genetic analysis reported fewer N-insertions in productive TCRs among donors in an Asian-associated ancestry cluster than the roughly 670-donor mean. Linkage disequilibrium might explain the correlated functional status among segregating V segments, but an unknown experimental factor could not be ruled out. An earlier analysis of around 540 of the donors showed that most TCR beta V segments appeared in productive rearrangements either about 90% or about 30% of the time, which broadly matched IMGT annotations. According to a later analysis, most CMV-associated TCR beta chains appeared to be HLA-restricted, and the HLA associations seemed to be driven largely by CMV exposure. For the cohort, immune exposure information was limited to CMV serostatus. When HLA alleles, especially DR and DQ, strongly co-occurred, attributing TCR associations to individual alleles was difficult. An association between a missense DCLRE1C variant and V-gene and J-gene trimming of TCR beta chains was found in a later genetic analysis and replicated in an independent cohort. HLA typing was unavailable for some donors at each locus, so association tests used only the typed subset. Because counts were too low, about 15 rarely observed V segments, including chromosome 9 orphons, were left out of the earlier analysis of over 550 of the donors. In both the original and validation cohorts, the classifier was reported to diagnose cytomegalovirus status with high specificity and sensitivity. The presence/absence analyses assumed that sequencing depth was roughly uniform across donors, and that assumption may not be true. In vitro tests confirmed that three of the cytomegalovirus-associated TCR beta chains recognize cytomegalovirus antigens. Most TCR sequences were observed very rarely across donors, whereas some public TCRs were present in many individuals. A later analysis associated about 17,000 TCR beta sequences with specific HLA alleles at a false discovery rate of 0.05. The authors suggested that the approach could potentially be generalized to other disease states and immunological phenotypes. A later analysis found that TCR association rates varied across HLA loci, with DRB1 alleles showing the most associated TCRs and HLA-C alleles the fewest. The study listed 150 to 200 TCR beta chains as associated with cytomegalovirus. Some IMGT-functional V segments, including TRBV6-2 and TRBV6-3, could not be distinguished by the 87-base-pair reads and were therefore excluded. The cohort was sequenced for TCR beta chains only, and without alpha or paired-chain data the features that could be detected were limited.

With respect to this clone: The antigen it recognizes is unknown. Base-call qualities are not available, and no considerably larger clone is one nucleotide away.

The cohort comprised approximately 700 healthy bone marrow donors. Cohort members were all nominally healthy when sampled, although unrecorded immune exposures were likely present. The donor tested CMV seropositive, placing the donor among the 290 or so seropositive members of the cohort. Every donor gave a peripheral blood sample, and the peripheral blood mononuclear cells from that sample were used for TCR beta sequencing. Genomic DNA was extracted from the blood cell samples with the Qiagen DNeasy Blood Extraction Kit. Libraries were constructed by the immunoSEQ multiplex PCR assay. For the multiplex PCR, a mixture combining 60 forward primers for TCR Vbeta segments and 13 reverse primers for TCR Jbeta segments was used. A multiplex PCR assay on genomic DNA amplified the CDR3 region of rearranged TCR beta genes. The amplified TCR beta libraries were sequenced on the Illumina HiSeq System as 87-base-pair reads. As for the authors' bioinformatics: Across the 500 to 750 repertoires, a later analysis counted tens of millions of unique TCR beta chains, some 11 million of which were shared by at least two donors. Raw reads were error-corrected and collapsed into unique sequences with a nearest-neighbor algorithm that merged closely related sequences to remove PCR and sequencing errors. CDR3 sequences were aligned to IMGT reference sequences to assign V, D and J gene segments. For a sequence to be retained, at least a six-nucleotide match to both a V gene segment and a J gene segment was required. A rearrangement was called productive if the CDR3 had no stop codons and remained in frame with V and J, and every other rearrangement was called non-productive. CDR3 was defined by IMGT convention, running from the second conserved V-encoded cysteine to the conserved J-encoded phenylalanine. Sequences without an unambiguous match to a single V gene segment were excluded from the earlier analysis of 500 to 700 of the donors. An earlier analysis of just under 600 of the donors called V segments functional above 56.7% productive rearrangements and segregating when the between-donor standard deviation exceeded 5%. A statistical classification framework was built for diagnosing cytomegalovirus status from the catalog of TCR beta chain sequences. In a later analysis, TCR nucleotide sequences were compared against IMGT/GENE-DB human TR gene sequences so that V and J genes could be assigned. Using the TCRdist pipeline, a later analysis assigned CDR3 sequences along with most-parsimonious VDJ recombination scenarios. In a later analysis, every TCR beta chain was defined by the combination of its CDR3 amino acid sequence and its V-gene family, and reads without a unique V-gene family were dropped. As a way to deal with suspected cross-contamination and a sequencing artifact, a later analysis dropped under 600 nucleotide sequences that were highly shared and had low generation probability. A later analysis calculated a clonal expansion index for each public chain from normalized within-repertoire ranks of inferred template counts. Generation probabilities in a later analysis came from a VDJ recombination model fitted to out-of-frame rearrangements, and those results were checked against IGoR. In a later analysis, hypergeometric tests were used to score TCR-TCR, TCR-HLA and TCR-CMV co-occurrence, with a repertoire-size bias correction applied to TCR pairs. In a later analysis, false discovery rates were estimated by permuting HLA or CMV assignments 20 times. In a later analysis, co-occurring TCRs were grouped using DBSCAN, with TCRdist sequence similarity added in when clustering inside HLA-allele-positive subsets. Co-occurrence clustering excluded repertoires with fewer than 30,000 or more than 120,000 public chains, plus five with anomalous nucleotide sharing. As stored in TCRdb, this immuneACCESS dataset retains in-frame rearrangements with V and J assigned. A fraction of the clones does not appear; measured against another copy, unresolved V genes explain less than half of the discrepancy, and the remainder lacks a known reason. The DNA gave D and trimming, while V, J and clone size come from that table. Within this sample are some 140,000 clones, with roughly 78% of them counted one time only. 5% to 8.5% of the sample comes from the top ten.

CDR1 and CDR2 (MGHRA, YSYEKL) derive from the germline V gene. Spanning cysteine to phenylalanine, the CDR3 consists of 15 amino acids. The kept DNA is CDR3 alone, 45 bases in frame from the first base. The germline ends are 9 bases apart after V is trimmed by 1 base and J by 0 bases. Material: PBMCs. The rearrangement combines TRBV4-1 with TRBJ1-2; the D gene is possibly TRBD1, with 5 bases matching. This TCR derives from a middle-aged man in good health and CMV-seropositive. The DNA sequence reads TGCGCCAGCAGCCAAGGACAGAGATCTAACTATGGCTACACCTTC. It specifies CASSQGQRSNYGYTF.